What follows describes a single T cell receptor beta chain. The antigen remains undetermined. TCRdb keeps only in-frame clones here, not all; method: immunoSEQ multiplex PCR. The sample lists 95,000 to 150,000 clones; approximately 85% were seen once. The data originate from a study of T cell responses to AZD1222 COVID-19 vaccine. Study conclusions and caveats: Receipt of two AZD1222 doses was followed by a rise in Spike-specific TCR breadth and depth. The donor group comprised mostly white British people and more females; the analysis possibly underestimated clonal diversity. Nearly half of unique spike-specific TCRs reportedly avoided B.1.351 and B.1.1.7 mutated regions.

Germline lookup yields CDR1 SGHTA and CDR2 FQGNSA. The CDR3 runs to 17 residues. V lost 2 bases and J lost 1, with 17 bases in between. This TCR derives from an adult in good health. The sequencing here drew on peripheral blood, taken on day 0 of AZD1222 vaccination. The chain carries TRBV7-2 and TRBJ1-2; D uncertain. The CDR3 DNA is TGTGCCAGCAGCTTAAAACCCCCCACGGCGGGTAACTATGGCTACACCTTC. Residues: CASSLKPPTAGNYGYTF.